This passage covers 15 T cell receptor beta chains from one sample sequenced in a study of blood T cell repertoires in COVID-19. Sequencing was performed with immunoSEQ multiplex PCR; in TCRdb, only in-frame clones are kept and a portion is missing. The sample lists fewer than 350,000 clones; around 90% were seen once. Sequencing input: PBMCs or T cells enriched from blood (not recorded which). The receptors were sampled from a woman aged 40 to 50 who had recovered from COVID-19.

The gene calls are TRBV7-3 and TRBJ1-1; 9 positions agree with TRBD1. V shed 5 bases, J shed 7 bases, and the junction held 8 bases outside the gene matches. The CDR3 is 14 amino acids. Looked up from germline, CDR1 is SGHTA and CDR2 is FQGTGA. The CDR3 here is CASSIQGADGEAFF. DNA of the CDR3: TGTGCCAGCAGCATACAGGGGGCCGATGGTGAAGCTTTCTTT.

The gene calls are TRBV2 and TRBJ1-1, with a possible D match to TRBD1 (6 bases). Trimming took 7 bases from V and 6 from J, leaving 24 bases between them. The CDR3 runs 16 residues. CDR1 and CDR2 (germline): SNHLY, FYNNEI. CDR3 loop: CASILQGGVRQAEAFF. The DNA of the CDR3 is TGTGCCAGCATTCTACAGGGTGGGGTCCGTCAGGCTGAAGCTTTCTTT.

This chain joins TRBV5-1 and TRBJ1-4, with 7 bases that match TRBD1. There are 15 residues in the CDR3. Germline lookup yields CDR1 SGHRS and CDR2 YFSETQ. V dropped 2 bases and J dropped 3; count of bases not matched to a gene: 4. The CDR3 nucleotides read TGCGCCAGCAGCTTTTTAGGGACAGCTAATGAAAAACTGTTTTTT. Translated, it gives CASSFLGTANEKLFF.

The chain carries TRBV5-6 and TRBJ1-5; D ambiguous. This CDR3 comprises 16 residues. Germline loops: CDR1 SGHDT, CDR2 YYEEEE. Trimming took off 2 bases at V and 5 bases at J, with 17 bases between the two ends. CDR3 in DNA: TGTGCCAGCAGCTTATATTCGGCCGGGAAGGATCAGCCCCAGCATTTT. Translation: CASSLYSAGKDQPQHF. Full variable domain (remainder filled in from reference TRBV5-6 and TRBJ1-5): DAGVTQSPTHLIKTRGQQVTLRCSPKSGHDTVSWYQQALGQGPQFIFQYYEEEERQRGNFPDRFSGHQFPNYSSELNVNALLLGDSALYLCASSLYSAGKDQPQHFGDGTRLSIL.

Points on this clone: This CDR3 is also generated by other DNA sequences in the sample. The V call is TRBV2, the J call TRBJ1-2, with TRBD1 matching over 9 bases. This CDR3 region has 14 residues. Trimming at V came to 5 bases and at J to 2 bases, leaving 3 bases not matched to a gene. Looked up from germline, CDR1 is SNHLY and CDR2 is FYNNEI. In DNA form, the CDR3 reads TGTGCCAGCAGTCGGGACAGGGCCAACTATGGCTACACCTTC. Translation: CASSRDRANYGYTF.

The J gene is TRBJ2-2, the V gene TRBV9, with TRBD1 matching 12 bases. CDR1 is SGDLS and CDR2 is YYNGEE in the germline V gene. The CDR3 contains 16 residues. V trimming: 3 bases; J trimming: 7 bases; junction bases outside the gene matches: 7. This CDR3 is CASSAWGQGAGGELFF. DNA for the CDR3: TGTGCCAGCAGCGCGTGGGGACAGGGGGCAGGCGGGGAGCTGTTTTTT.

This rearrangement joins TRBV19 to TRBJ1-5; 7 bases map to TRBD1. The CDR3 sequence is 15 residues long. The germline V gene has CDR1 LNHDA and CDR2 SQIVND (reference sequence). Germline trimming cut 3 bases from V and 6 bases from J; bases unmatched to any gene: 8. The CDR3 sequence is CASSMPRQGGQPQHF. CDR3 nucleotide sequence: TGTGCCAGTAGTATGCCCCGACAGGGAGGTCAGCCCCAGCATTTT.

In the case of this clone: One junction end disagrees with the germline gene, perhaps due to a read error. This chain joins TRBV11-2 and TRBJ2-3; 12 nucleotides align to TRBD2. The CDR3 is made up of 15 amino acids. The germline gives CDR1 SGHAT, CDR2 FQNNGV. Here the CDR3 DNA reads TGTGCCAGCAGCCCGACTAGCGGGAGCATAGATACGCAGTATTTT. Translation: CASSPTSGSIDTQYF.

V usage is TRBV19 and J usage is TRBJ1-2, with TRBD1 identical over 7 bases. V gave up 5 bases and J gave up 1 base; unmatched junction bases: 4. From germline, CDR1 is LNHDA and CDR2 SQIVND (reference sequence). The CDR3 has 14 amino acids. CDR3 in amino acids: CASSRQGLNYGYTF. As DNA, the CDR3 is TGTGCCAGTAGTCGACAGGGACTTAACTATGGCTACACCTTC.

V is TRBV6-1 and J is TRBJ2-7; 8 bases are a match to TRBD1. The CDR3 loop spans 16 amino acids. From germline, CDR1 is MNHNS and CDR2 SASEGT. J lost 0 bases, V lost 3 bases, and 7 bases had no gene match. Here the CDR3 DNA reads TGTGCCAGCAGTGACCCCCGACAGGGGCTCTCCTACGAGCAGTACTTC. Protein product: CASSDPRQGLSYEQYF.

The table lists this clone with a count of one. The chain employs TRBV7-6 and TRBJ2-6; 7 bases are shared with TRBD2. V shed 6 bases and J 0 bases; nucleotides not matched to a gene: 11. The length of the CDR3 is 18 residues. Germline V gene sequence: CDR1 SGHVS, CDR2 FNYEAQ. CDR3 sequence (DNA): TGTGCCAGCAGGTGCGGGGGAGCTAGCTGCTCTGGGGCCAACGTCCTGACTTTC. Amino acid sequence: CASRCGGASCSGANVLTF.

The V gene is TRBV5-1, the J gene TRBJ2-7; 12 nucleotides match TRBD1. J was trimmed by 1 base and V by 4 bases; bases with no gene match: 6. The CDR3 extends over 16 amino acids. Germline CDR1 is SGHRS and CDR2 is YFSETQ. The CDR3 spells CASSKVGQGASYEQYF. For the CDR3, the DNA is TGCGCCAGCAGCAAGGTGGGACAGGGGGCTTCCTACGAGCAGTACTTC.

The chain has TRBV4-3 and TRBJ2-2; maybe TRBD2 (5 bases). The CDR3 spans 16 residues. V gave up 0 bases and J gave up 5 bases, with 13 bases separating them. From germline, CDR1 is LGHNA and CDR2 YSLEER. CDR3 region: CASSQDSASRTGELFF. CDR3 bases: TGCGCCAGCAGCCAAGACTCGGCTAGCCGGACCGGGGAGCTGTTTTTT.

The CDR3 sequence is CASSSPQDPYEQYF. The CDR3 nucleotides are TGTGCCAGCAGCTCCCCACAGGACCCCTACGAGCAGTACTTC. The chain links TRBV7-2 to TRBJ2-7, with D perhaps matching TRBD1 (5 bases). This CDR3 comprises 14 residues. The V and J ends lost 4 bases and 2 bases respectively, with 12 bases between them. Germline V gene data show CDR1 as SGHTA and CDR2 as FQGNSA.

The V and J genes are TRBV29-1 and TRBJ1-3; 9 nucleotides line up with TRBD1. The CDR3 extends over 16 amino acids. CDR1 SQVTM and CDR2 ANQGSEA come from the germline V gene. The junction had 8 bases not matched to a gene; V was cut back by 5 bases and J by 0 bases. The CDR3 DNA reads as TGCAGCGTTTACCGGGACAGGGAGATCTCTGGAAACACCATATATTTT. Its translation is CSVYRDREISGNTIYF.